A selection of T cell receptor beta chains follows, all from one sample in a study of beta chain features in type 1 diabetes. Profiling relied on immunoSEQ multiplex PCR, and the TCRdb table lists in-frame clones only, not all of them. The data contain about 240,000 clones, roughly 30% of them singletons. Sequencing was performed on central memory CD4+ T cells from blood. These receptors were taken from a young man in good health. CDR3s include the opening cysteine and the closing phenylalanine or tryptophan. Fields, in order: CDR3 DNA, CDR3 protein, clone size, J gene, V gene, D gene. D genes are given only for firm matches. For some rows the clone size is stated as once, few or many, or as a class when expanded; others skip it.

cdr3_nt: TGTGCCAGCAGCTCGACAGGTTTCCTCTTCTATGGCTACACCTTC
cdr3_aa: CASSSTGFLFYGYTF
clone_size: NA
j_call: TRBJ1-2
v_call: TRBV5-6
d_call: NA

cdr3_nt: TGCGCCAGCAGCCAAGATCGGAGTCAATCCTCCTACGAGCAGTACTTC
cdr3_aa: CASSQDRSQSSYEQYF
clone_size: NA
j_call: TRBJ2-7
v_call: TRBV4-1
d_call: NA

cdr3_nt: TGTGCCAGCAGCCTTGACGGATACAATGAGCAGTTCTTC
cdr3_aa: CASSLDGYNEQFF
clone_size: NA
j_call: TRBJ2-1
v_call: TRBV7-2
d_call: NA

cdr3_nt: TGTGCCATCAGTGAGTCGTTTGGTACAGGGAGGTCCTACGAGCAGTACTTC
cdr3_aa: CAISESFGTGRSYEQYF
clone_size: once
j_call: TRBJ2-7
v_call: TRBV10-3
d_call: NA

cdr3_nt: TGTGCCACCAGCAGAGGCCCGGCGGGGGGACAGGTCTATGGCTACACCTTC
cdr3_aa: CATSRGPAGGQVYGYTF
clone_size: many
j_call: TRBJ1-2
v_call: TRBV15
d_call: TRBD1

cdr3_nt: TGTGCCAGCTCACCGGCGCACATCCGGGAGCTGTTTTTT
cdr3_aa: CASSPAHIRELFF
clone_size: NA
j_call: TRBJ2-2
v_call: TRBV7-2
d_call: NA

cdr3_nt: TGTGCCTGGGGGCAGGGACAGCTTAATGAAAAACTGTTTTTT
cdr3_aa: CAWGQGQLNEKLFF
clone_size: few
j_call: TRBJ1-4
v_call: TRBV30
d_call: TRBD1

cdr3_nt: TGTGCCAGCACCTCCCCGGCGGGGGGGTCCTACGAGCAGTACTTC
cdr3_aa: CASTSPAGGSYEQYF
clone_size: NA
j_call: TRBJ2-7
v_call: TRBV28
d_call: TRBD2

cdr3_nt: TGTGCCACCTCTGGGTCTACCTACGAGCAGTACTTC
cdr3_aa: CATSGSTYEQYF
clone_size: NA
j_call: TRBJ2-7
v_call: TRBV2
d_call: NA

cdr3_nt: TGTGCCAGCAGTTGGGACTCACGGGATCAGCCCCAGCATTTT
cdr3_aa: CASSWDSRDQPQHF
clone_size: few
j_call: TRBJ1-5
v_call: TRBV6-5
d_call: NA

cdr3_nt: TGTGCCAGCAGTTATAGCGGGACCGCCTACAATGAGCAGTTCTTC
cdr3_aa: CASSYSGTAYNEQFF
clone_size: NA
j_call: TRBJ2-1
v_call: TRBV6-6
d_call: TRBD2

cdr3_nt: TGTGCCAGCAGCTTCCTATGGGGTCAAGGTCGGGACAATGAGCAGTTCTTC
cdr3_aa: CASSFLWGQGRDNEQFF
clone_size: NA
j_call: TRBJ2-1
v_call: TRBV11-2
d_call: NA

cdr3_nt: TGCAGCGTTGCACGCGAATCCGCCGAGCAGTTCTTC
cdr3_aa: CSVARESAEQFF
clone_size: NA
j_call: TRBJ2-1
v_call: TRBV29-1
d_call: NA

cdr3_nt: TGTGCCAGCAGAACTAGCGTACAAGAGACCCAGTACTTC
cdr3_aa: CASRTSVQETQYF
clone_size: NA
j_call: TRBJ2-5
v_call: TRBV2
d_call: TRBD2

cdr3_nt: TGTGCCAGCAGCCACAACATCGGGACTAGCCGGCCTACTCCCTACGAGCAGTACTTC
cdr3_aa: CASSHNIGTSRPTPYEQYF
clone_size: NA
j_call: TRBJ2-7
v_call: TRBV7-2
d_call: TRBD2

cdr3_nt: TGTGCCTGGAGCGGAGCGGGGGGTCCCTCTTCGTATGGCTACACCTTC
cdr3_aa: CAWSGAGGPSSYGYTF
clone_size: NA
j_call: TRBJ1-2
v_call: TRBV30
d_call: NA

cdr3_nt: TGTGCCAGCAGAGACAGGAAAGTTAGCACAGATACGCAGTATTTT
cdr3_aa: CASRDRKVSTDTQYF
clone_size: NA
j_call: TRBJ2-3
v_call: TRBV6-5
d_call: NA

cdr3_nt: TGTGCCAGCTCCTGGACAGGGGGTAATGAAAAACTGTTTTTT
cdr3_aa: CASSWTGGNEKLFF
clone_size: few
j_call: TRBJ1-4
v_call: TRBV18
d_call: TRBD1

cdr3_nt: TGTGCCTGGAGTTACCAAGACACGCAGTATTTT
cdr3_aa: CAWSYQDTQYF
clone_size: NA
j_call: TRBJ2-3
v_call: TRBV30
d_call: NA

cdr3_nt: TGTGCCAGCAGCCAGGGACTAGCGCAGTACTTC
cdr3_aa: CASSQGLAQYF
clone_size: few
j_call: TRBJ2-7
v_call: TRBV7-2
d_call: TRBD2

cdr3_nt: TGCGCCAGCAGCCAAGGGCTCCACAATGAGCAGTTCTTC
cdr3_aa: CASSQGLHNEQFF
clone_size: NA
j_call: TRBJ2-1
v_call: TRBV4-3
d_call: NA

cdr3_nt: TGCAGTGCTAGTCTGGAGGCCGAGCAGTACTTC
cdr3_aa: CSASLEAEQYF
clone_size: few
j_call: TRBJ2-7
v_call: TRBV20-1
d_call: NA

cdr3_nt: TGTGCCAGCAGCCAACTAACCCCGGGACTAGCGGGGGCGTATACGCAGTATTTT
cdr3_aa: CASSQLTPGLAGAYTQYF
clone_size: NA
j_call: TRBJ2-3
v_call: TRBV4-2
d_call: TRBD2

cdr3_nt: TGTGCCAGCAGCTCCGGCCTAGCGGGAGGGGTTTACAATGAGCAGTTCTTC
cdr3_aa: CASSSGLAGGVYNEQFF
clone_size: few
j_call: TRBJ2-1
v_call: TRBV5-4
d_call: TRBD2

cdr3_nt: TGTGCCAGCAGTTACTCTACCGGGAAGGGGACCCAGTACTTC
cdr3_aa: CASSYSTGKGTQYF
clone_size: NA
j_call: TRBJ2-5
v_call: TRBV6-5
d_call: NA

cdr3_nt: TGTGCCAGTAGTCCTAACAGGGAGACCCAGTACTTC
cdr3_aa: CASSPNRETQYF
clone_size: NA
j_call: TRBJ2-5
v_call: TRBV19
d_call: NA

cdr3_nt: TGTGCCAGCAGCTCCCAGGGGTTTCTTAATTCACCCCTCCACTTT
cdr3_aa: CASSSQGFLNSPLHF
clone_size: few
j_call: TRBJ1-6
v_call: TRBV7-2
d_call: NA

cdr3_nt: TGTGCCAGCCGCCGGGGAGCGGGAGGATACAATGAGCAGTTCTTC
cdr3_aa: CASRRGAGGYNEQFF
clone_size: NA
j_call: TRBJ2-1
v_call: TRBV27
d_call: TRBD2

cdr3_nt: TGCGCCAGCAGCCAAATCCCCCGGGGCACCGGGGAGCTGTTTTTT
cdr3_aa: CASSQIPRGTGELFF
clone_size: NA
j_call: TRBJ2-2
v_call: TRBV4-3
d_call: NA

cdr3_nt: TGCGCCAGCAGGCCCTGTTGGGTCTACGAGCAGTACTTC
cdr3_aa: CASRPCWVYEQYF
clone_size: few
j_call: TRBJ2-7
v_call: TRBV23-1
d_call: NA

cdr3_nt: TGTGCCTGGAGTGCGGGGACAGGGAGCTTTTTT
cdr3_aa: CAWSAGTGSFF
clone_size: NA
j_call: TRBJ1-1
v_call: TRBV30
d_call: TRBD1

cdr3_nt: TGTGCCAGCAGGCTCACTAGTAGCTCCTACAATGAGCAGTTCTTC
cdr3_aa: CASRLTSSSYNEQFF
clone_size: few
j_call: TRBJ2-1
v_call: TRBV14
d_call: NA

cdr3_nt: TGCAGCGGTAGGGAGAACACTGAAGCTTTCTTT
cdr3_aa: CSGRENTEAFF
clone_size: NA
j_call: TRBJ1-1
v_call: TRBV29-1
d_call: NA

cdr3_nt: TGTGCCTGGAGCGGTGAAAGGGGGCCTGCCTCGATCTACGAGCAGTACTTC
cdr3_aa: CAWSGERGPASIYEQYF
clone_size: few
j_call: TRBJ2-7
v_call: TRBV30
d_call: TRBD1

cdr3_nt: TGCACCCGAACCCGACCTGACAGGGACAGAGAGACCCAGTACTTC
cdr3_aa: CTRTRPDRDRETQYF
clone_size: NA
j_call: TRBJ2-5
v_call: TRBV29-1
d_call: TRBD1

cdr3_nt: TGCAGCGTTGCTGAGGTAGCCAAAAACATTCAGTACTTC
cdr3_aa: CSVAEVAKNIQYF
clone_size: NA
j_call: TRBJ2-4
v_call: TRBV29-1
d_call: NA

cdr3_nt: TGCGCCAGCAGCCAAGATTTGACGGCAGCCTACGAGCAGTACTTC
cdr3_aa: CASSQDLTAAYEQYF
clone_size: few
j_call: TRBJ2-7
v_call: TRBV4-3
d_call: NA

cdr3_nt: TGTGCCAGCTCACCACCGACAGGGGGCTACGAGCAGTACTTC
cdr3_aa: CASSPPTGGYEQYF
clone_size: NA
j_call: TRBJ2-7
v_call: TRBV18
d_call: TRBD1

cdr3_nt: TGTGCCAGCAGCTTACTTTGGAACTCCTACAATGAGCAGTTCTTC
cdr3_aa: CASSLLWNSYNEQFF
clone_size: few
j_call: TRBJ2-1
v_call: TRBV7-2
d_call: NA

cdr3_nt: TGTGCCAGCAGTCCCTACAGGGTTGGGGCCAACGTCCTGACTTTC
cdr3_aa: CASSPYRVGANVLTF
clone_size: NA
j_call: TRBJ2-6
v_call: TRBV27
d_call: NA

cdr3_nt: TGTGCCAGCAGCTTCGGGGGTACTAGCGGGATTAAGACCCAGTACTTC
cdr3_aa: CASSFGGTSGIKTQYF
clone_size: NA
j_call: TRBJ2-5
v_call: TRBV5-4
d_call: TRBD2

cdr3_nt: TGTGCCAGCTTTGATCTGTATGGCTACACCTTC
cdr3_aa: CASFDLYGYTF
clone_size: NA
j_call: TRBJ1-2
v_call: TRBV7-2
d_call: NA

cdr3_nt: TGTGCCAGCAGCTTCAAGCGGGGGGGCGCCGAGACCCAGTACTTC
cdr3_aa: CASSFKRGGAETQYF
clone_size: few
j_call: TRBJ2-5
v_call: TRBV7-8
d_call: TRBD2

cdr3_nt: TGTGCCAGCGCCAGGACAGTTCTCACAGATACGCAGTATTTT
cdr3_aa: CASARTVLTDTQYF
clone_size: few
j_call: TRBJ2-3
v_call: TRBV6-6
d_call: NA

cdr3_nt: TGTGCCAGCAGCCTCCGGCAGGGAATGTACACCGGGGAGCTGTTTTTT
cdr3_aa: CASSLRQGMYTGELFF
clone_size: NA
j_call: TRBJ2-2
v_call: TRBV13
d_call: NA

cdr3_nt: TGTGCCAGCAGCTTAGCGAAGCGGGAGGTTGAGAACGAGCAGTACTTC
cdr3_aa: CASSLAKREVENEQYF
clone_size: NA
j_call: TRBJ2-7
v_call: TRBV7-2
d_call: TRBD2

cdr3_nt: TGTGCCCTTAATTCAGGGGGCACAGATACGCAGTATTTT
cdr3_aa: CALNSGGTDTQYF
clone_size: NA
j_call: TRBJ2-3
v_call: TRBV30
d_call: NA

cdr3_nt: TGTGCCAGCAGCTGGGCCGGGACAGACTACGAGCAGTACTTC
cdr3_aa: CASSWAGTDYEQYF
clone_size: few
j_call: TRBJ2-7
v_call: TRBV13
d_call: TRBD1

cdr3_nt: TGTGCCATCAGTCGCCCAGGGGCCGAGACCCAGTACTTC
cdr3_aa: CAISRPGAETQYF
clone_size: NA
j_call: TRBJ2-5
v_call: TRBV10-3
d_call: NA

cdr3_nt: TGTGCCAGCAGAGAGAGCCCGGGCACAGATACGCAGTATTTT
cdr3_aa: CASRESPGTDTQYF
clone_size: once
j_call: TRBJ2-3
v_call: TRBV2
d_call: NA

cdr3_nt: TGTGCCAGCAGTTACAGGGAGTCCGGATACAATGAGCAGTTCTTC
cdr3_aa: CASSYRESGYNEQFF
clone_size: few
j_call: TRBJ2-1
v_call: TRBV6-5
d_call: NA

cdr3_nt: TGTGCCAGTAGCGGGAGGGACACAGATACGCAGTATTTT
cdr3_aa: CASSGRDTDTQYF
clone_size: few
j_call: TRBJ2-3
v_call: TRBV19
d_call: TRBD2

cdr3_nt: TGTGCCAGCAGCGGGGACAAGGGGAACTATGGCTACACCTTC
cdr3_aa: CASSGDKGNYGYTF
clone_size: NA
j_call: TRBJ1-2
v_call: TRBV5-4
d_call: NA

cdr3_nt: TGCAGCGTTGAAGGTCGGGGGCAGAACTATGGCTACACCTTC
cdr3_aa: CSVEGRGQNYGYTF
clone_size: few
j_call: TRBJ1-2
v_call: TRBV29-1
d_call: NA